This TCR beta chain was recovered during a study of T cells in Graves' hyperthyroidism and ophthalmopathy. As for the study in general: The authors collected peripheral blood at initial diagnosis, before any treatment.

This clonotype was counted many times. Its antigen is undetermined. TCR beta CDR3 regions were amplified from RNA transcripts. The TCR CDR3 first-round RT-PCR relied on the HTBI primer set. MiXCR, run by TCRdb on the multiplex PCR reads, gives a single entry per CDR3 protein. The table has approximately 590,000 distinct CDR3 sequences, 15% to 19% seen once. Points from the study as a whole: Researchers found most expanded thyroid clonotypes above 0.001 in blood as well. Ophthalmopathy was told apart from stable hyperthyroidism by a 13 V-J model.

Trimming cost V 0 bases and J 5 bases, with 8 bases left between them. Germline CDR1 is SGDLS and CDR2 is YYNGEE. This CDR3 comprises 13 residues. Material: blood. The gene calls are TRBV9 and TRBJ2-5, with D unresolved. This TCR derives from a woman under 40 with Graves' hyperthyroidism. The CDR3 DNA reads as TGTGCCAGCAGCGTAGATAGGGTCGAGACCCAGTACTTC. It translates to CASSVDRVETQYF.